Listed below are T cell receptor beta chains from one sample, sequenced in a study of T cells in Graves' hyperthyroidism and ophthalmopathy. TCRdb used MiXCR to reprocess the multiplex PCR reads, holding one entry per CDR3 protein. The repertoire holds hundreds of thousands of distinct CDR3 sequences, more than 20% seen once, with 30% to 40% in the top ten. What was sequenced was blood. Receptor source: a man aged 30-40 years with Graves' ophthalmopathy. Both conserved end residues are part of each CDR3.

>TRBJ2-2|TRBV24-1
CATSAPGTATEELFF
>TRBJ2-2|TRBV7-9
CASSADIGTGELFF
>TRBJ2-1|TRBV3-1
CASSQHSGTSGRSDEQFF
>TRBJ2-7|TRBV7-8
CASSLQGLGASYEQYF
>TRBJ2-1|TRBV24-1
CATSASGTGSWEQFF
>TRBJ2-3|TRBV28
CASRGTSGSTDTQYF
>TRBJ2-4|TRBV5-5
CASSFTLAKNIQYF
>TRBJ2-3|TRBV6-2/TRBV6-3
CASSYSDRRGPTDTQYF
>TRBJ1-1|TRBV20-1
CSARAQGWNTEAFF
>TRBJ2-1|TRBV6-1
CASSWETSGVYNEQFF
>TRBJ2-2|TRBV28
CASSLTGAPGELFF
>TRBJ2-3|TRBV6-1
CASGTGYTDTQYF
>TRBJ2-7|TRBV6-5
CASSYSTLYEQYF
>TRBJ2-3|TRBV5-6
CASSLEASGRPDTQYF
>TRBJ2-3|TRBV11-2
CASSLDGWGLTSTDTQYF
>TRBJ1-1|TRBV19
CASSIERVVNTEAFF
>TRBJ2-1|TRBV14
CASSQHRGGEQFF
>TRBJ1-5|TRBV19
CASSIRRSNQPQHF
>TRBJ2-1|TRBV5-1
CASSLPSGQPIYNEQFF
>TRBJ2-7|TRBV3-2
CASSLDRGRKLADYEQYF
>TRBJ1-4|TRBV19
CASSRPPDPGEKLFF
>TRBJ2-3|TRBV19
CASSPERGKGTDTQYF
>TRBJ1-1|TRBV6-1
CASSELMTTEAFF
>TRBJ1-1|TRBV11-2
CASSLELNTEAFF
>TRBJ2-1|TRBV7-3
CASSLRLAGKNEQFF
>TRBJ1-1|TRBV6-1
CASSKTGGIRYTEAFF
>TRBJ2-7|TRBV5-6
CASRVQGVTYEQYF
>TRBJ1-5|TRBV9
CASSATGGSGQPQHF
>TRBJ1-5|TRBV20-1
CSAHKQGIGNQPQHF
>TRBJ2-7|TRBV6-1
CASSEEVTGSSYEQYF
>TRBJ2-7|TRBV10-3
CAISHDYEQYF
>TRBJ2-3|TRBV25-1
CASSVGQGADTDTQYF
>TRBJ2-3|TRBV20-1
CSAHHTDTQYF
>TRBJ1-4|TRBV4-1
CASSLSRETGTEKLFF
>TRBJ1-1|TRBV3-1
CASSQGDGKSLGAFF
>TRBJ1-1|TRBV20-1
CSARPQVNTEAFF
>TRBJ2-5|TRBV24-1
CATSGSSGTETQYF
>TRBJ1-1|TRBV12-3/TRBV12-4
CASRPSGRDNMNTEAFF
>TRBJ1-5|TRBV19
CASSLNMGNQPQHF
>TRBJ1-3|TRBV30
CAWAPRAWGSAGNTIYF
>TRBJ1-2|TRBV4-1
CASSQDGGDYAGYTF
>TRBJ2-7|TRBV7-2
CASSPGRTSGAYEQYF
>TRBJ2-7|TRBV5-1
CASSGSRSYEQYF
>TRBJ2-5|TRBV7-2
CASSLQGVGETQYF
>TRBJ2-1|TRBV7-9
CASSFSGGGEQFF
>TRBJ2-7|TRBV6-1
CASSTRPGSAYEQYF
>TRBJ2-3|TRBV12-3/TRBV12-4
CASRLGTLWSTDTQYF
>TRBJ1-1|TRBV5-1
CASSLAPEVNTEAFF